Listed below are T cell receptor beta chains from one sample, sequenced in a study of blood T cells in healthy people across ages. TCRdb analysed the 5' RACE reads with MiXCR anew, one entry per CDR3 protein. This table has approximately 780,000 distinct CDR3 sequences, more than 25% appearing once. These data also formed part of another study, on T cells of mothers and their children.

Material for sequencing was blood. These receptors were taken from a boy aged 5-17 years in good health. The CDR3 runs from the conserved cysteine through the conserved F or W. D genes are given only for firm matches. Part of the rows lack a size; the others show once, few, many or a class for expanded clones.

d_call: .
clone_size: .
j_call: TRBJ2-1
v_call: TRBV24-1
cdr3_aa: CATSDSVPYNEQFF
cdr3_nt: TGTGCCACCAGTGATAGTGTCCCTTACAATGAGCAGTTCTTC

d_call: .
clone_size: .
j_call: TRBJ2-5
v_call: TRBV20-1
cdr3_aa: CSARGLRGGETQYF
cdr3_nt: TGCAGTGCTAGGGGTTTGCGGGGCGGAGAGACCCAGTACTTC

d_call: .
clone_size: few
j_call: TRBJ2-2
v_call: TRBV19
cdr3_aa: CASRVKVDTGELFF
cdr3_nt: TGTGCCAGTAGGGTGAAGGTTGACACCGGGGAGCTGTTTTTT

d_call: TRBD2
clone_size: .
j_call: TRBJ2-1
v_call: TRBV6-5
cdr3_aa: CASSYSRRGRSYNEQFF
cdr3_nt: TGTGCCAGCAGTTACTCTCGGCGGGGGAGATCCTACAATGAGCAGTTCTTC

d_call: .
clone_size: .
j_call: TRBJ2-7
v_call: TRBV28
cdr3_aa: CASSADGNGYEQYF
cdr3_nt: TGTGCCAGCAGTGCTGATGGGAATGGCTACGAGCAGTACTTC

d_call: TRBD1
clone_size: .
j_call: TRBJ2-7
v_call: TRBV20-1
cdr3_aa: CSTLGTGNYEQYF
cdr3_nt: TGCAGTACTCTCGGGACAGGGAATTACGAGCAGTACTTC

d_call: .
clone_size: few
j_call: TRBJ2-2
v_call: TRBV7-9
cdr3_aa: CASSFMGGADTGELFF
cdr3_nt: TGTGCCAGCAGCTTTATGGGGGGCGCGGACACCGGGGAGCTGTTTTTT

d_call: .
clone_size: .
j_call: TRBJ2-5
v_call: TRBV3-1
cdr3_aa: CASRRKRGTQYF
cdr3_nt: TGTGCCAGCAGGAGGAAAAGGGGGACCCAGTACTTC

d_call: TRBD1
clone_size: .
j_call: TRBJ2-5
v_call: TRBV30
cdr3_aa: CAWSETNSGQQIF
cdr3_nt: TGTGCCTGGAGTGAGACCAACTCGGGACAGCAGATCTTC

d_call: .
clone_size: .
j_call: TRBJ2-5
v_call: TRBV29-1
cdr3_aa: CSVASETQYF
cdr3_nt: TGCAGCGTTGCCTCCGAGACCCAGTACTTC

d_call: .
clone_size: .
j_call: TRBJ2-4
v_call: TRBV5-1
cdr3_aa: CASSLTIAKNIQYF
cdr3_nt: TGCGCCAGCAGCTTGACGATTGCCAAAAACATTCAGTACTTC

d_call: .
clone_size: .
j_call: TRBJ2-5
v_call: TRBV6-6
cdr3_aa: CASSYSVTEETQYF
cdr3_nt: TGTGCCAGCAGTTACTCGGTGACAGAAGAGACCCAGTACTTC

d_call: .
clone_size: .
j_call: TRBJ2-5
v_call: TRBV18
cdr3_aa: CASSPQGGFQETQYF
cdr3_nt: TGTGCCAGCTCACCGCAGGGGGGATTTCAAGAGACCCAGTACTTC

d_call: TRBD2
clone_size: few
j_call: TRBJ2-3
v_call: TRBV18
cdr3_aa: CASSPPSRGADTQYF
cdr3_nt: TGTGCCAGCTCACCACCTTCGCGGGGGGCAGATACGCAGTATTTT

d_call: TRBD1
clone_size: few
j_call: TRBJ1-5
v_call: TRBV19
cdr3_aa: CASKLGQGNTPQPQHF
cdr3_nt: TGTGCCAGTAAACTCGGACAGGGAAACACCCCGCAGCCCCAGCATTTT

d_call: .
clone_size: .
j_call: TRBJ2-1
v_call: TRBV6-2/TRBV6-3
cdr3_aa: CASSSTTNEQFF
cdr3_nt: TGTGCCAGCAGTTCTACCACCAATGAGCAGTTCTTC

d_call: .
clone_size: .
j_call: TRBJ1-2
v_call: TRBV20-1
cdr3_aa: CSARLEGGYGYTF
cdr3_nt: TGCAGTGCTAGATTGGAGGGTGGCTATGGCTACACCTTC

d_call: TRBD1
clone_size: .
j_call: TRBJ2-7
v_call: TRBV12-3/TRBV12-4
cdr3_aa: CASSAGRGLEQYF
cdr3_nt: TGTGCCAGCAGTGCAGGCAGGGGGCTTGAGCAGTACTTC

d_call: .
clone_size: .
j_call: TRBJ1-1
v_call: TRBV6-5
cdr3_aa: CASSYSVRGTEAFF
cdr3_nt: TGTGCCAGCAGTTACTCGGTTAGGGGCACTGAAGCTTTCTTT

d_call: .
clone_size: .
j_call: TRBJ2-5
v_call: TRBV20-1
cdr3_aa: CSARGTAEGQYF
cdr3_nt: TGCAGTGCTAGAGGAACAGCCGAAGGCCAGTACTTC

d_call: TRBD2
clone_size: .
j_call: TRBJ2-1
v_call: TRBV4-2
cdr3_aa: CASSQAQLTSGGNEQFF
cdr3_nt: TGTGCCAGCAGCCAAGCCCAACTCACTAGCGGGGGCAATGAGCAGTTCTTC

d_call: .
clone_size: .
j_call: TRBJ2-5
v_call: TRBV7-6
cdr3_aa: CASSLEDFPQGGETQYF
cdr3_nt: TGTGCCAGCAGCTTAGAAGACTTCCCACAGGGAGGGGAGACCCAGTACTTC

d_call: TRBD1
clone_size: many
j_call: TRBJ1-1
v_call: TRBV29-1
cdr3_aa: CSVMDRGQGNTEAFF
cdr3_nt: TGCAGCGTGATGGACAGGGGGCAGGGGAACACTGAAGCTTTCTTT

d_call: TRBD2
clone_size: few
j_call: TRBJ2-1
v_call: TRBV20-1
cdr3_aa: CSAWMARGGPNEQFF
cdr3_nt: TGCAGTGCTTGGATGGCGCGGGGGGGCCCCAATGAGCAGTTCTTC

d_call: .
clone_size: .
j_call: TRBJ1-5
v_call: TRBV5-1
cdr3_aa: CASSLFGASNQPQHF
cdr3_nt: TGCGCCAGCAGCCTTTTTGGGGCTAGCAATCAGCCCCAGCATTTT

d_call: .
clone_size: .
j_call: TRBJ2-1
v_call: TRBV4-1
cdr3_aa: CASSQAGWGARDNEQFF
cdr3_nt: TGCGCCAGCAGCCAAGCTGGATGGGGGGCTCGGGACAATGAGCAGTTCTTC

d_call: TRBD1
clone_size: few
j_call: TRBJ1-1
v_call: TRBV5-1
cdr3_aa: CASRPRGLDTEAFF
cdr3_nt: TGCGCCAGCAGGCCGAGGGGGCTGGACACTGAAGCTTTCTTT